This T cell receptor beta chain is drawn from a study of blood T cell repertoires in COVID-19. Study-level background: COVID-19 samples collected from the United States, Italy and Spain covered acute and convalescent phases. T cells, B-cell-depleted T cells, or PBMCs provided the cDNA or gDNA that served as material.

The CDR3 spans 14 residues. The ends were cut back, 7 bases at V and 0 bases at J, with 10 bases in the middle. CDR1 LNHDA and CDR2 SQIVND come from the germline V gene (reference sequence). In the original workflow: Nucleated cell counts were estimated from reference gene primer amplification. This table comes from immunoSEQ multiplex PCR, and its TCRdb copy is limited to in-frame clones, with some not included. Clonal size and the V and J genes are those of that table, whereas D and trimming came from the DNA. The sample holds about 100,000 clones, about 77% seen once. Sequenced: peripheral blood. This receptor was identified in a man aged 65 to 79 with active or convalescent COVID-19. V and J are TRBV19 and TRBJ2-1, with D maybe TRBD1 (6 bases). Here the CDR3 reads CASTPDSSYNEQFF. For the CDR3, the DNA is TGTGCCAGTACTCCGGACAGCTCCTACAATGAGCAGTTCTTC.